Listed here is a single T cell receptor beta chain. A few counts support this clonotype. It has no known antigen specificity. Within one base of it there is no much larger clone, and no base qualities were kept. Profiling of TCR beta VDJ combinations and CDR3 sequences used genomic DNA as the template. An Illumina HiSeq 2000 was used for TCR repertoire sequencing. The authors processed their data as follows. TRBV/TRBJ rearrangement plots, CDR3 size and DJ length profiles, and Simpson's diversity index were used to evaluate the repertoires. The most abundant DNA sequence in the deep sequencing data was defined as the immunodominant clone. CDR3 amino acid sequences were checked for sharing between subjects and were compared against published repertoires and the VDJdb database. TCRdb took the public reads, trimmed them with fastp at Q25, ran MiXCR for clone calling and kept in-frame beta chains. Each record represents a unique CDR3 protein, reported with the most common genes and DNA among its rows. The V and J calls shown here were made by TCRdb, not taken from the authors' results. This sample holds about 130,000 distinct CDR3 sequences; 48% were observed only once. Clones ranked in the top ten supply about 2.7% of the sample.

In the study, sorted CD4+ and CD8+ blood T cells from patients with severe aplastic anemia and from healthy subjects underwent deep sequencing of TCR repertoires. Ficoll-Paque density gradient centrifugation was used to isolate peripheral blood mononuclear cells. Before DNA was extracted, CD4+ and CD8+ T cells were sorted using either FACS or magnetic beads. This record belongs to a study of CD8+CD57+ T cells in acquired aplastic anemia (dated by TCRdb to between 2017 and 2018). Regarding the complete study: A mean of about 3.2 ug of DNA, ranging from about 0.19 to 30 ug, was extracted from sorted CD4+ and CD8+ cells. An average of roughly 10 million reads for CD4+ cells and roughly 11 million reads for CD8+ cells was obtained from healthy donor samples.

The germline V gene provides CDR1 MGHDK and CDR2 SYGVNS. V was cut back by 4 bases and J by 7 bases, leaving a gap of 8 bases between them. Measured from the cysteine to the phenylalanine, the CDR3 is 12 residues long. Only CDR3 DNA is held: 36 bases, read in frame from base 1. Broad study findings and their caveats: Between patients and healthy controls, no significant difference in CD8+ Simpson's diversity was found (P=0.060). Roughly 31 CD8+ CDR3 sequences were shared between patients and controls but appeared highly expressed in patients and within their immunodominant clones.

The sample was sorted CD4+, CD8+, or CD8+CD57+ T cells (not recorded which) from PBMCs. The source of this sequence is a human donor in good health, serving as a control. The chain links TRBV25-1 with TRBJ2-1; the D gene cannot be resolved reliably. The sequence in DNA is TGTGCCAGCAGTGCCCCGCCTAATGAGCAGTTCTTC. This translates into CASSAPPNEQFF. The reference TRBV25-1 and TRBJ2-1 proteins fill in what lies around the CDR3, so the full variable domain reads EADIYQTPRYLVIGTGKKITLECSQTMGHDKMYWYQQDPGMELHLIHYSYGVNSTEKGDLSSESTVSRIRTEHFPLTLESARPSHTSQYLCASSAPPNEQFFGPGTRLTVL.